Listed below are T cell receptor beta chains from one sample, sequenced in a study of blood T cell repertoires in COVID-19. Repertoires were generated with immunoSEQ multiplex PCR, while TCRdb's copy carries only in-frame clones and drops some. The sample has about 220,000 clones, roughly 85% seen once. Sequenced: peripheral blood. All receptors come from a woman of 80 years or more with acute or convalescent COVID-19. Each CDR3 is given with its conserved first and last residue. D genes are given only for firm matches. Only some rows state a clone size, as once, few, many or a class for expanded clones.

abundance: -; len: 16; v_gene: TRBV3-1/TRBV3-2; j_gene: TRBJ2-5; d_gene: -; CDR3nt: TGTGCCAGCAGCCAAGATCTTCGGAGAAGGCAGGAGACCCAGTACTTC; CDR3aa: CASSQDLRRRQETQYF
abundance: -; len: 15; v_gene: TRBV9; j_gene: TRBJ1-6; d_gene: -; CDR3nt: TGTGCCAGCAGCCCCCGACAGGCCGGTAATTCACCCCTCCACTTT; CDR3aa: CASSPRQAGNSPLHF
abundance: -; len: 15; v_gene: TRBV28; j_gene: TRBJ1-2; d_gene: TRBD1; CDR3nt: TGTGCCAGCAGCCTTTCCGGGACAGGGTTCCATGGCTACACCTTC; CDR3aa: CASSLSGTGFHGYTF
abundance: once; len: 14; v_gene: TRBV10-3; j_gene: TRBJ2-5; d_gene: -; CDR3nt: TGTGCCATCAGCGACGCCGGGAGCCAAGAGACCCAGTACTTC; CDR3aa: CAISDAGSQETQYF
abundance: -; len: 15; v_gene: TRBV5-1; j_gene: TRBJ1-4; d_gene: TRBD1; CDR3nt: TGCGCCAGCAGCGCCAGCAGGGGGCGCGGTGAAAAACTGTTTTTT; CDR3aa: CASSASRGRGEKLFF
abundance: -; len: 18; v_gene: TRBV19; j_gene: TRBJ1-3; d_gene: -; CDR3nt: TGTGCCAGTAGTATAAATTCGGCAGGCGTAAGCTCTGGAAACACCATATATTTT; CDR3aa: CASSINSAGVSSGNTIYF
abundance: -; len: 15; v_gene: TRBV6-5; j_gene: TRBJ2-3; d_gene: TRBD2; CDR3nt: TGTGCCAGCAGGGAGGCGGGGGAACCCACAGATACGCAGTATTTT; CDR3aa: CASREAGEPTDTQYF
abundance: -; len: 15; v_gene: TRBV5-1; j_gene: TRBJ1-1; d_gene: TRBD1; CDR3nt: TGCGCCAGCAGCGAGCTGACAGGGGCGAACACTGAAGCTTTCTTT; CDR3aa: CASSELTGANTEAFF
abundance: -; len: 14; v_gene: TRBV5-1; j_gene: TRBJ2-1; d_gene: TRBD2; CDR3nt: TGCGCCAGCAGCCGACTAGCGCGGAACAATGAGCAGTTCTTC; CDR3aa: CASSRLARNNEQFF
abundance: -; len: 14; v_gene: TRBV5-4; j_gene: TRBJ2-5; d_gene: -; CDR3nt: TGTGCCAGCAGCTTGGGGGGGCAGAAAGAGACCCAGTACTTC; CDR3aa: CASSLGGQKETQYF
abundance: -; len: 14; v_gene: TRBV9; j_gene: TRBJ1-2; d_gene: TRBD1; CDR3nt: TGTGCCAGCAGCGTTGCAGGACAGGACTATGGCTACACCTTC; CDR3aa: CASSVAGQDYGYTF
abundance: -; len: 16; v_gene: TRBV19; j_gene: TRBJ2-3; d_gene: TRBD2; CDR3nt: TGTGCCAGTAGTATGAGACTAGCGGGGATTGTTGATACGCAGTATTTT; CDR3aa: CASSMRLAGIVDTQYF
abundance: -; len: 12; v_gene: TRBV7-2; j_gene: TRBJ2-1; d_gene: -; CDR3nt: TGTGCCAGCAGCTTAAACGAGTTTGGGCAGTTCTTC; CDR3aa: CASSLNEFGQFF
abundance: -; len: 19; v_gene: TRBV10-3; j_gene: TRBJ1-5; d_gene: TRBD1; CDR3nt: TGTGCCATCAGTGTGGGCGACGGAAGGACAGGCGGGGGCAATCAGCCCCAGCATTTT; CDR3aa: CAISVGDGRTGGGNQPQHF
abundance: -; len: 15; v_gene: TRBV9; j_gene: TRBJ1-1; d_gene: TRBD1; CDR3nt: TGTGCCAGCAGCTTACGGACAGGGGGGTCCACTGAAGCTTTCTTT; CDR3aa: CASSLRTGGSTEAFF
abundance: -; len: 12; v_gene: TRBV24-1; j_gene: TRBJ2-5; d_gene: -; CDR3nt: TGTGCCACCAGTGATTTGTACGGGGCCCAGTACTTC; CDR3aa: CATSDLYGAQYF
abundance: -; len: 16; v_gene: TRBV19; j_gene: TRBJ1-1; d_gene: -; CDR3nt: TGTGCCAGTAGCCCGATCACGGGGCAGGGGAGCACTGAAGCTTTCTTT; CDR3aa: CASSPITGQGSTEAFF
abundance: -; len: 16; v_gene: TRBV19; j_gene: TRBJ1-4; d_gene: TRBD1; CDR3nt: TGTGCCAGTAGTGCTCAACTTGGACAGGGAGATGAAAAACTGTTTTTT; CDR3aa: CASSAQLGQGDEKLFF
abundance: few; len: 13; v_gene: TRBV7-7; j_gene: TRBJ2-1; d_gene: -; CDR3nt: TGTGCTAGCAGCTTGGCACAGTTTAATGAGCAGTTCTTC; CDR3aa: CASSLAQFNEQFF
abundance: -; len: 13; v_gene: TRBV7-3; j_gene: TRBJ2-3; d_gene: -; CDR3nt: TGTGCCAGCAGCTTAGACCTAGTGGGTACGCAGTATTTT; CDR3aa: CASSLDLVGTQYF
abundance: -; len: 13; v_gene: TRBV11-2; j_gene: TRBJ1-6; d_gene: -; CDR3nt: TGTGCCAGCAGCTTAGCTACTTCGGGACTGGTCCACTTT; CDR3aa: CASSLATSGLVHF
abundance: -; len: 15; v_gene: TRBV27; j_gene: TRBJ1-6; d_gene: -; CDR3nt: TGTGCCAGCAGTTTATCGCAGGGAAGGAGTTCACCCCTCCACTTT; CDR3aa: CASSLSQGRSSPLHF
abundance: -; len: 15; v_gene: TRBV27; j_gene: TRBJ2-5; d_gene: TRBD2; CDR3nt: TGTGCCAGCAGTTTAGGCGGGACTAGCCGGCAGACCCAGTACTTC; CDR3aa: CASSLGGTSRQTQYF
abundance: -; len: 15; v_gene: TRBV15; j_gene: TRBJ1-2; d_gene: -; CDR3nt: TGTGCCACCAGCAGAGGTTTGGACAGACCCCATGGCTACACCTTC; CDR3aa: CATSRGLDRPHGYTF
abundance: once; len: 14; v_gene: TRBV5-1; j_gene: TRBJ2-1; d_gene: TRBD1; CDR3nt: TGCGCCAGCAGCCGGACAGGGGGGCCCAATGAGCAGTTCTTC; CDR3aa: CASSRTGGPNEQFF
abundance: -; len: 12; v_gene: TRBV6-2/TRBV6-3; j_gene: TRBJ1-1; d_gene: -; CDR3nt: TGTGCCAGCAGTTACCCTCCCACTGAAGCTTTCTTT; CDR3aa: CASSYPPTEAFF
abundance: -; len: 18; v_gene: TRBV7-9; j_gene: TRBJ1-2; d_gene: -; CDR3nt: TGTGCCAGCAGCTTAGAGACCTTCCCGCAGACAGAAAAGTATGGCTACACCTTC; CDR3aa: CASSLETFPQTEKYGYTF
abundance: -; len: 12; v_gene: TRBV6-5; j_gene: TRBJ1-6; d_gene: -; CDR3nt: TGTGCCAGCTCCGCGGGCAGTTCACCCCTCCACTTT; CDR3aa: CASSAGSSPLHF
abundance: -; len: 15; v_gene: TRBV3-1/TRBV3-2; j_gene: TRBJ1-2; d_gene: -; CDR3nt: TGTGCCAGCAGCCAAGATTCCGGCGGGATCTATGGCTACACCTTC; CDR3aa: CASSQDSGGIYGYTF
abundance: few; len: 15; v_gene: TRBV3-1/TRBV3-2; j_gene: TRBJ2-7; d_gene: TRBD1; CDR3nt: TGTGCCAGCAGCCAAGATGGGACAGAGGGGCACGAGCAGTACTTC; CDR3aa: CASSQDGTEGHEQYF
abundance: few; len: 15; v_gene: TRBV18; j_gene: TRBJ1-2; d_gene: -; CDR3nt: TGTGCCAGCTCACGGGACACGAGGGAGAACTATGGCTACACCTTC; CDR3aa: CASSRDTRENYGYTF
abundance: -; len: 14; v_gene: TRBV28; j_gene: TRBJ1-5; d_gene: TRBD1; CDR3nt: TGTGCCAGCAACCTGCAGGGGGCAGGGCAGCCCCAGCATTTT; CDR3aa: CASNLQGAGQPQHF
abundance: -; len: 15; v_gene: TRBV19; j_gene: TRBJ2-1; d_gene: -; CDR3nt: TGTGCCAGTAGTTTGGGACTTCCTACCTACAATGAGCAGTTCTTC; CDR3aa: CASSLGLPTYNEQFF
abundance: -; len: 16; v_gene: TRBV27; j_gene: TRBJ1-5; d_gene: -; CDR3nt: TGTGCCAGCAGTTTAAGGGCGACAGTTAGCAATCAGCCCCAGCATTTT; CDR3aa: CASSLRATVSNQPQHF
abundance: -; len: 16; v_gene: TRBV7-2; j_gene: TRBJ1-6; d_gene: -; CDR3nt: TGTGCCAGCAGCTTACAGGGAACGGTCTCTAATTCACCCCTCCACTTT; CDR3aa: CASSLQGTVSNSPLHF
abundance: few; len: 17; v_gene: TRBV28; j_gene: TRBJ1-2; d_gene: TRBD1; CDR3nt: TGTGCCAGCAGGAAGAGGGACAGGGGGCTGTTGAACTATGGCTACACCTTC; CDR3aa: CASRKRDRGLLNYGYTF
abundance: -; len: 16; v_gene: TRBV7-2; j_gene: TRBJ2-3; d_gene: -; CDR3nt: TGTGCCAGCAGCTTAGCGGCGACCCAGGGCACAGATACGCAGTATTTT; CDR3aa: CASSLAATQGTDTQYF
abundance: few; len: 11; v_gene: TRBV29-1; j_gene: TRBJ1-2; d_gene: -; CDR3nt: TGCAGCGCTACCGTCACGGAGGGCTACACCTTC; CDR3aa: CSATVTEGYTF
abundance: -; len: 14; v_gene: TRBV7-8; j_gene: TRBJ1-2; d_gene: -; CDR3nt: TGTGCCAGCAGCTTAGCACCAACCAGGGCTGGCTACACCTTC; CDR3aa: CASSLAPTRAGYTF
abundance: once; len: 15; v_gene: TRBV19; j_gene: TRBJ1-6; d_gene: TRBD1; CDR3nt: TGTGCCAGTAGTATCTCGGGACAGGGAAATTCACCCCTCCACTTT; CDR3aa: CASSISGQGNSPLHF
abundance: -; len: 16; v_gene: TRBV15; j_gene: TRBJ1-5; d_gene: TRBD1; CDR3nt: TGTGCCACCAGCGAAGACAGGGCAGGAGGGGCTCAGCCCCAGCATTTT; CDR3aa: CATSEDRAGGAQPQHF
abundance: -; len: 18; v_gene: TRBV5-4; j_gene: TRBJ2-7; d_gene: TRBD2; CDR3nt: TGTGCCAGCAGCCCAGGGCTATCTAGGAGCGGGGGCCATGGGGAGCAGTACTTC; CDR3aa: CASSPGLSRSGGHGEQYF
abundance: -; len: 13; v_gene: TRBV7-9; j_gene: TRBJ1-3; d_gene: -; CDR3nt: TGTGCCAGCAGCTTACAGGGAGGAAACACCATATATTTT; CDR3aa: CASSLQGGNTIYF
abundance: -; len: 14; v_gene: TRBV2; j_gene: TRBJ1-5; d_gene: -; CDR3nt: TGTGCCTGCCAGACCGGGACACTAAATCAGCCCCAGCATTTT; CDR3aa: CACQTGTLNQPQHF
abundance: -; len: 16; v_gene: TRBV28; j_gene: TRBJ1-5; d_gene: TRBD1; CDR3nt: TGTGCCAGCAGTATTATGTATGGGGACAGACGTCAGCCCCAGCATTTT; CDR3aa: CASSIMYGDRRQPQHF
abundance: -; len: 15; v_gene: TRBV7-2; j_gene: TRBJ2-7; d_gene: TRBD2; CDR3nt: TGTGCCAGCAACCGTGGACTAGCGGGGCAGGGCGAGCAGTACTTC; CDR3aa: CASNRGLAGQGEQYF
abundance: few; len: 15; v_gene: TRBV3-1/TRBV3-2; j_gene: TRBJ2-7; d_gene: TRBD1; CDR3nt: TGTGCCAGCAGCCACCCCGGGACAGGGGACGACGAGCAGTACTTC; CDR3aa: CASSHPGTGDDEQYF
abundance: -; len: 17; v_gene: TRBV28; j_gene: TRBJ1-2; d_gene: -; CDR3nt: TGTGCCAGCAGTTTAGGGGCAGGGAGGAATACTAACTATGGCTACACCTTC; CDR3aa: CASSLGAGRNTNYGYTF
abundance: -; len: 17; v_gene: TRBV7-2; j_gene: TRBJ1-6; d_gene: -; CDR3nt: TGTGCCAGCACCCAGGGGCCGGGAAGCTCTTTTAATTCACCCCTCCACTTT; CDR3aa: CASTQGPGSSFNSPLHF
abundance: -; len: 14; v_gene: TRBV7-2; j_gene: TRBJ2-1; d_gene: TRBD1; CDR3nt: TGTGCCAGCAGCCCAGGGGGCTCCTACAATGAGCAGTTCTTC; CDR3aa: CASSPGGSYNEQFF
abundance: -; len: 14; v_gene: TRBV24-1; j_gene: TRBJ2-5; d_gene: -; CDR3nt: TGTGCCACTTCGCCTTCCCGGACAGCCGAGACCCAGTACTTC; CDR3aa: CATSPSRTAETQYF
abundance: -; len: 19; v_gene: TRBV28; j_gene: TRBJ1-1; d_gene: -; CDR3nt: TGTGCCAGCAGTTCCCCTACGGCATGGCGGGGGGGGGCTGGCACTGAAGCTTTCTTT; CDR3aa: CASSSPTAWRGGAGTEAFF
abundance: -; len: 16; v_gene: TRBV24-1; j_gene: TRBJ2-2; d_gene: TRBD1; CDR3nt: TGTGCCACCAGTGATACCCTGGGACAGTACACCGGGGAGCTGTTTTTT; CDR3aa: CATSDTLGQYTGELFF
abundance: once; len: 15; v_gene: TRBV29-1; j_gene: TRBJ1-1; d_gene: TRBD1; CDR3nt: TGCAGCGCCACCTTATCGGGACAGATGAACACTGAAGCTTTCTTT; CDR3aa: CSATLSGQMNTEAFF
abundance: few; len: 15; v_gene: TRBV5-4; j_gene: TRBJ2-7; d_gene: TRBD1; CDR3nt: TGTGCCAGCAGCGTATCAGGGGGCCATCCTTACGAGCAGTACTTC; CDR3aa: CASSVSGGHPYEQYF